Listed below are T cell receptor beta chains from one sample, sequenced in a study of blood T cell repertoires in COVID-19. Generated by immunoSEQ multiplex PCR, the TCRdb table keeps only in-frame clones and is missing some. The table lists around 92,000 clones, about 91% of them singletons. Sample: peripheral blood. The source of these receptors is a woman of 80 years or more with active COVID-19. The CDR3 runs from the conserved cysteine through the conserved F or W. The order of the fields is D gene, V gene, clone size, J gene, CDR3 DNA, CDR3 protein. The D gene is left open where the match is weak. Expanded clones get a size class; other rows say once, few or many, or leave the size out.

TRBD2	TRBV18	-	TRBJ2-5	TGTGCCAGCTCACCGACTAGCGGGAGTCGCGAGACCCAGTACTTC	CASSPTSGSRETQYF
-	TRBV5-4	-	TRBJ2-5	TGTGCCAGCAGCCGAGGAGAGACCCAGTACTTC	CASSRGETQYF
-	TRBV7-9	-	TRBJ2-1	TGTGCCAGCAGCTTAGTCGGGGGCCCTAGCGGTGAGCAGTTCTTC	CASSLVGGPSGEQFF
TRBD1	TRBV5-6	-	TRBJ1-2	TGTGCCAGCAGCTCTATCCTTCAGGGGGCCGGTTCGAACTATGGCTACACCTTC	CASSSILQGAGSNYGYTF
TRBD1	TRBV19	-	TRBJ2-1	TGTGCCAGTAGCTCGGGACAGCTCCACTCCTACAATGAGCAGTTCTTC	CASSSGQLHSYNEQFF
-	TRBV9	-	TRBJ1-1	TGTGCCAGCAGCGTAGGGGGGGGCAGGGAAAATGAAGCTTTCTTT	CASSVGGGRENEAFF
TRBD1	TRBV28	-	TRBJ2-7	TGTGCCAGCAGTTACCCCACCGGGACAGGGACCCACGAGCAGTACTTC	CASSYPTGTGTHEQYF
-	TRBV18	-	TRBJ1-5	TGTGCCAGCTCACCTGCAGGGGATCAGCCCCAGCATTTT	CASSPAGDQPQHF
-	TRBV6-1	-	TRBJ1-6	TGTGCCAGCAGTGAAATGGGGCCCAATAATTCACCCCTCCACTTT	CASSEMGPNNSPLHF
TRBD1	TRBV20-1	-	TRBJ2-7	TGCAGTGCTAGTGGGACAGCCCCTCACGAGCAGTACTTC	CSASGTAPHEQYF
TRBD1	TRBV4-2	-	TRBJ2-2	TGTGCCAGCAGCCGAGGCCCGGGACAGGAGAACACCGGGGAGCTGTTTTTT	CASSRGPGQENTGELFF
TRBD2	TRBV9	-	TRBJ2-3	TGTGCCAGCAGCCCGCCGACTAGCGCCGTTGTTACAGATACGCAGTATTTT	CASSPPTSAVVTDTQYF
-	TRBV6-5	-	TRBJ2-5	TGTGCCAGCAGTTATGGGACATTAGGGCAAGAGACCCAGTACTTC	CASSYGTLGQETQYF
TRBD1	TRBV10-3	-	TRBJ2-7	TGTGCCATCAGTGAGGGACAGGGGGCGCCCGAGCAGTACTTC	CAISEGQGAPEQYF
-	TRBV14	few	TRBJ2-7	TGTGCCAGCAGCCAAGGTGGGCAATACTACGAGCAGTACTTC	CASSQGGQYYEQYF
-	TRBV5-5	-	TRBJ1-5	TGTGCCAGCAGCTTAGGGGTGAACCAGCCCCAGCATTTT	CASSLGVNQPQHF
-	TRBV16	-	TRBJ2-7	TGTGCCAGCAGCCAATGGGGCAGGGCCTCCTACGAGCAGTACTTC	CASSQWGRASYEQYF
-	TRBV20-1	-	TRBJ2-1	TGCAGTGCTAGTGTTGACTATGAGCAGTTCTTC	CSASVDYEQFF
TRBD2	TRBV11-2	-	TRBJ2-2	TGTGCCAGCAGCTTGGGGACTAGCGGGAGAAGGACCGGGGAGCTGTTTTTT	CASSLGTSGRRTGELFF
TRBD2	TRBV4-3	once	TRBJ2-6	TGCGCCAGCGGGAGGGTGGGGTCTGGGGCCAACGTCCTGACTTTC	CASGRVGSGANVLTF
-	TRBV10-3	-	TRBJ1-1	TGTGCCATCAGTGAGTATGTTGCGGCTGAAGCTTTCTTT	CAISEYVAAEAFF
-	TRBV6-2/TRBV6-3	-	TRBJ1-1	TGTGCCAGCAGTTACTCTTATAGGGAGACTGAAGCTTTCTTT	CASSYSYRETEAFF
TRBD2	TRBV7-9	-	TRBJ2-1	TGTGCCAGCAGCTTAGAGGCTAGCGGGAGCGATGAGCAGTTCTTC	CASSLEASGSDEQFF
-	TRBV6-6	-	TRBJ1-2	TGTGCCAGCAGTTCGACAGCCGACGGCTACACCTTC	CASSSTADGYTF
TRBD1	TRBV25-1	-	TRBJ2-1	TGTGCCAGCAGTGAATATCAGGGACAGGGGGGGAGGAATGAGCAGTTCTTC	CASSEYQGQGGRNEQFF
TRBD2	TRBV6-2/TRBV6-3	once	TRBJ2-1	TGTGCCAGCAGTTACGAGGGAGGGACCTACAATGAGCAGTTCTTC	CASSYEGGTYNEQFF
TRBD1	TRBV5-4	once	TRBJ2-1	TGTGCCAGCAGCTTTTCGAGACAGGGGGTCAATGAGCAGTTCTTC	CASSFSRQGVNEQFF
TRBD2	TRBV7-6	-	TRBJ2-2	TGTGCCAGCAGCTTAGGACTAGCGGGAGCCAGCGGGGAGCTGTTTTTT	CASSLGLAGASGELFF
TRBD1	TRBV18	-	TRBJ2-7	TGTGCCAGCTCACAGGCAGGGGGCTACGAGCAGTACTTC	CASSQAGGYEQYF
-	TRBV24-1	-	TRBJ2-1	TGTGCCACCAGTGATTTCGGGGCCTACAATGAGCAGTTCTTC	CATSDFGAYNEQFF
TRBD2	TRBV19	-	TRBJ2-3	TGTGCCAGTAGTATCCGAGCGGGGGAAGATACGCAGTATTTT	CASSIRAGEDTQYF
-	TRBV6-5	-	TRBJ2-3	TGTGCCAGCATTGCAGGGAAAAACACAGATACGCAGTATTTT	CASIAGKNTDTQYF
TRBD1	TRBV10-3	-	TRBJ1-3	TGTGCCATCAACCCAGGGACAGTCTCTGGAAACACCATATATTTT	CAINPGTVSGNTIYF